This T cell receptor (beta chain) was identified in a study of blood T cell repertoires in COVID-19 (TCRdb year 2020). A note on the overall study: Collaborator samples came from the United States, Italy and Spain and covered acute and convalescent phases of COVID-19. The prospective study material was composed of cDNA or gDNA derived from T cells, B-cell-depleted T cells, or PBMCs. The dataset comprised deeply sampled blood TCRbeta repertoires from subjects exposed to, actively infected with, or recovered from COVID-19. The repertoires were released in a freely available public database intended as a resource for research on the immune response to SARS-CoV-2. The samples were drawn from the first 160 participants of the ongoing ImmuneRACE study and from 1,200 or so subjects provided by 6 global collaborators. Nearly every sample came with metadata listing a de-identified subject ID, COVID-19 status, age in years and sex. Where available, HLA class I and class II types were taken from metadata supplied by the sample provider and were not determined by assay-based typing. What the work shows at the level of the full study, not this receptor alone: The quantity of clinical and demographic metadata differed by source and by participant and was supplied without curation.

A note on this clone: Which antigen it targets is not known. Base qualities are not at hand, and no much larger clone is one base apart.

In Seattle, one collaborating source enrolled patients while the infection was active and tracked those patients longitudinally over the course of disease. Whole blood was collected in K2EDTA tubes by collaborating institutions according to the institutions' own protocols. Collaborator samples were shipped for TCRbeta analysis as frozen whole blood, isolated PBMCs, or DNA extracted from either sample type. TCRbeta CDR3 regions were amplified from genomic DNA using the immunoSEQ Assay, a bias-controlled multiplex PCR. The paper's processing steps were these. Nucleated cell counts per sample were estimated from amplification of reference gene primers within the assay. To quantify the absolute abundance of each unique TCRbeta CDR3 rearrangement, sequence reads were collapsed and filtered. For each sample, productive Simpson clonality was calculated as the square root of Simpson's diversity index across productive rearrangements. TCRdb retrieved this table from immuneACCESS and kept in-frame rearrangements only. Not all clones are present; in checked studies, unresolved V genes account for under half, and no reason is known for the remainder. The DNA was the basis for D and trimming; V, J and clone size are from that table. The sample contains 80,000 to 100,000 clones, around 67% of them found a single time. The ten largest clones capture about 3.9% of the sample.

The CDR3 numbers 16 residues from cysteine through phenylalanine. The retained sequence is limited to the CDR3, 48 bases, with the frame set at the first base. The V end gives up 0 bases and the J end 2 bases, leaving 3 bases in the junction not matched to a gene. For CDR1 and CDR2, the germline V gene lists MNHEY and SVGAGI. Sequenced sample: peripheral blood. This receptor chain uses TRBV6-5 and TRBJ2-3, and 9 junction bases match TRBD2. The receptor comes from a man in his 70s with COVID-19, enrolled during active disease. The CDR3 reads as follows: CASSYSAGGDTDTQYF. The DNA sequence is TGTGCCAGCAGTTACTCCGCGGGAGGGGACACAGATACGCAGTATTTT.